This T cell receptor beta chain stems from a study of OX40 agonist ivuxolimab in advanced cancers. For the study at large: Patients with prior anti-PD-1, anti-PD-L1 or anti-CTLA-4 therapy were eligible; 35% to 50% had some.

V was clipped by 2 bases and J by 4 bases; unmatched bases: 11. The CDR3 runs 19 residues. CDR1 is SEHNR, CDR2 FQNEAQ, per germline (reference sequence). Generated by immunoSEQ multiplex PCR, the TCRdb table keeps only in-frame clones and is missing some. In the table there are about 48,000 clones, roughly 90% of which are singletons. Sample: CD4+ or CD8+ T cells sorted from blood, taken in a trial of the OX40 agonist ivuxolimab. This chain links TRBV7-9 with TRBJ2-2, with 12 bases aligning to TRBD1. The source of this sequence is an adult with an advanced solid tumor such as melanoma, head and neck, liver or kidney cancer. The CDR3 bases are TGTGCCAGCAGCTTATTCTTTGGGACAGGGGGCCGTATCACCGGGGAGCTGTTTTTT. Its translation is CASSLFFGTGGRITGELFF.